The present entry profiles one TCR beta chain with its context. This CDR3 contains 15 residues. The V end lost 2 bases, the J end lost 10 bases, and 17 bases lay between the germline ends. The germline CDR1 and CDR2 sequences are MNHEY and SVGAGI. This sample is drawn from a study of blood T cell repertoires in COVID-19. Study-level information: Spain, Italy and the United States supplied samples that represented acute and convalescent COVID-19. T cells, B-cell-depleted T cells, or PBMCs supplied cDNA or gDNA.

In the study's own analysis: How many nucleated cells were present was estimated from reference gene primer amplification. The table came from immunoSEQ multiplex PCR; TCRdb's copy has only in-frame clones and leaves some out. V and J calls and clone size are given by that table; D and trimming were obtained from the DNA. The data show 45,000 to 50,000 clones, around 79% seen once. The V gene is TRBV6-5, the J gene TRBJ1-4; D perhaps matches TRBD1 (6 bases). The sample consisted of peripheral blood. This receptor was obtained from a human donor with active or convalescent COVID-19. The donor label of this sample is uncertain. CDR3 region: CASSYLKKQGGKLFF. The CDR3, as DNA: TGTGCCAGCAGTTACCTAAAGAAACAGGGCGGAAAACTGTTTTTT.